Detailed here is one TCR beta chain. PCR involved 60 Vbeta and 13 Jbeta primers. Profiling relied on immunoSEQ multiplex PCR, and the TCRdb table lists in-frame clones only, not all of them. Of around 100,000 clones listed, 79% are singletons. This sample was taken from a study of cytomegalovirus exposure and HLA in healthy donors. Germline V gene data show CDR1 as SEHNR and CDR2 as FQNEAQ (reference sequence). CDR3 length equals 17 residues. V was trimmed by 6 bases and J by 2 bases, leaving 17 bases between them. This clonotype originated in a woman between 35 and 50 years old in good health and CMV-seronegative. The sample consisted of PBMCs. The chain links TRBV7-9 to TRBJ2-6; possible D gene TRBD2, 6 bases. This CDR3 is CASSWGTGSAGANVLTF. The CDR3 coding sequence is TGTGCCAGCAGTTGGGGGACTGGATCAGCTGGGGCCAACGTCCTGACTTTC.